These T cell receptor beta chains were read from a single sample in a study of blood T cell repertoires in COVID-19. The assay was immunoSEQ multiplex PCR, and TCRdb's table has in-frame clones only and misses some. The repertoire has approximately 230,000 clones, roughly 88% of them found once; the top ten carry 14% to 15%. Sequencing was performed on PBMCs or T cells enriched from blood (not recorded which). The source of these receptors is a woman in her forties or fifties with acute COVID-19. Each CDR3 is given with its conserved first and last residue. A D gene is named only where the DNA matches it firmly. Part of the rows lack a size; the others show once, few, many or a class for expanded clones.

d_call j_call clone_size v_call cdr3_aa cdr3_nt
TRBD1 TRBJ1-1 NA TRBV28 CASSMDREISEAFF TGTGCCAGCAGCATGGACAGGGAAATTTCTGAAGCTTTCTTT
TRBD2 TRBJ2-7 NA TRBV11-1 CASSLGAGSSYEQYF TGTGCCAGCAGCTTAGGAGCGGGAAGCTCCTACGAGCAGTACTTC
NA TRBJ1-2 NA TRBV28 CASHQGNYGYTF TGTGCCAGCCACCAGGGAAACTATGGCTACACCTTC
TRBD2 TRBJ2-3 NA TRBV5-1 CASSLVPSGETDTQYF TGCGCCAGCAGCTTGGTCCCCAGCGGGGAAACAGATACGCAGTATTTT
NA TRBJ1-1 NA TRBV18 CASSEGQGSTEAFF TGTGCCAGCTCGGAAGGTCAGGGTTCCACTGAAGCTTTCTTT
TRBD1 TRBJ1-1 few TRBV6-2/TRBV6-3 CASSTLNRGGTEAFF TGTGCCAGCAGTACCCTTAACAGGGGTGGAACTGAAGCTTTCTTT
TRBD1 TRBJ2-7 NA TRBV28 CASSSPGQGAHEQYF TGTGCCAGCAGTTCACCGGGACAGGGGGCCCACGAGCAGTACTTC
TRBD2 TRBJ2-2 NA TRBV7-3 CASSLLASGTNTGELFF TGTGCCAGCAGCTTACTGGCTAGCGGGACGAACACCGGGGAGCTGTTTTTT
NA TRBJ2-1 NA TRBV28 CASSKGGGNEQFF TGTGCCAGCAGTAAGGGAGGGGGAAATGAGCAGTTCTTC
NA TRBJ2-7 NA TRBV5-1 CASSLNPGGLSYEQYF TGCGCCAGCAGCTTGAACCCAGGGGGACTTAGCTACGAGCAGTACTTC
NA TRBJ2-1 NA TRBV24-1 CATRESRNYNEQFF TGTGCCACCAGAGAGAGCCGTAATTACAATGAGCAGTTCTTC
TRBD2 TRBJ2-1 NA TRBV3-1/TRBV3-2 CASSTLSGRLSYNEQFF TGTGCCAGCAGCACCCTTAGCGGGAGGTTATCCTACAATGAGCAGTTCTTC
NA TRBJ2-3 NA TRBV7-9 CASSWGLVNTDTQYF TGTGCCAGCAGTTGGGGGCTCGTCAACACAGATACGCAGTATTTT
TRBD2 TRBJ2-1 once TRBV6-5 CASSYSTAGRDEQFF TGTGCCAGCAGTTACTCGACAGCGGGAAGGGATGAGCAGTTCTTC
TRBD1 TRBJ2-7 NA TRBV4-2 CASSLTGGHEQYF TGTGCCAGCAGCCTCACAGGGGGCCACGAGCAGTACTTC
NA TRBJ2-7 NA TRBV6-5 CASTSSYEQYF TGTGCCAGCACCTCCAGCTACGAGCAGTACTTC
TRBD2 TRBJ2-1 NA TRBV11-2 CASSLVAGVGYNEQFF TGTGCCAGCAGCTTAGTAGCGGGAGTCGGCTACAATGAGCAGTTCTTC
NA TRBJ2-2 NA TRBV11-2 CASSLGAGSNTGELFF TGTGCCAGCAGCTTAGGCGCAGGGTCGAACACCGGGGAGCTGTTTTTT
TRBD1 TRBJ1-1 NA TRBV5-6 CASSFQGAPNRAFF TGTGCCAGCAGCTTTCAGGGGGCTCCGAATCGGGCTTTCTTT
TRBD1 TRBJ1-2 NA TRBV7-3 CASNPTGAGGGYTF TGTGCCAGCAACCCTACAGGGGCAGGAGGGGGCTACACCTTC
NA TRBJ1-3 NA TRBV7-9 CASSPRVLSGNTIYF TGTGCCAGCAGCCCCAGGGTTCTCTCTGGAAACACCATATATTTT
TRBD2 TRBJ2-1 NA TRBV9 CASSVASAGEVGGNEQFF TGTGCCAGCAGCGTAGCATCAGCGGGAGAGGTAGGGGGCAATGAGCAGTTCTTC
NA TRBJ1-2 once TRBV30 CAWSVNYGYTF TGTGCCTGGAGCGTCAACTATGGCTACACCTTC
TRBD1 TRBJ1-6 NA TRBV27 CASSLRDRDNSPLHF TGTGCCAGCAGTTTACGGGACAGGGATAATTCACCCCTCCACTTT
NA TRBJ2-7 NA TRBV21-1 CASSERAGGPPYEQYF TGTGCCAGCAGCGAGAGAGCGGGAGGACCTCCTTACGAGCAGTACTTC
TRBD1 TRBJ1-5 NA TRBV9 CASSLGTGANQPQHF TGTGCCAGCAGCCTAGGGACAGGGGCAAATCAGCCCCAGCATTTT
NA TRBJ1-2 NA TRBV29-1 CSVPATRYGNNYGYTF TGCAGCGTCCCCGCGACTCGCTACGGGAATAACTATGGCTACACCTTC
TRBD2 TRBJ2-3 few TRBV7-9 CASSLSSGSTDTQYF TGTGCCAGCAGCTTGTCTAGCGGAAGCACAGATACGCAGTATTTT
TRBD1 TRBJ2-7 NA TRBV15 CATSSGTGPSSYEQYF TGTGCCACCAGCAGCGGGACAGGGCCAAGCTCCTACGAGCAGTACTTC
TRBD1 TRBJ2-1 NA TRBV20-1 CSASWLPGQGKGPSSYNEQFF TGCAGTGCTAGTTGGTTGCCGGGACAGGGGAAGGGGCCTAGCTCCTACAATGAGCAGTTCTTC
NA TRBJ2-2 NA TRBV30 CAWSVWQGPNTGELFF TGTGCCTGGAGTGTATGGCAGGGCCCGAACACCGGGGAGCTGTTTTTT